This TCR beta chain stems from a study of tumor-infiltrating lymphocytes in primary liver carcinoma. Across the study: Ages ranged from 30 to 69, with HCC or mixed HCC-cholangiocarcinoma.

The source material, roughly 18-31 mg of unsorted bulk tissue, was used to co-extract RNA and DNA. Per the germline V gene, CDR1 is SQVTM and CDR2 is ANQGSEA. This CDR3 has 12 amino acids. As for this clonotype: One end of the junction does not line up with germline, which may come from a read error.

Starting from approximately 470 ng of total RNA, TCR beta cDNA was produced with a primer in the constant region. Three nested multiplex PCR rounds, a slightly modified ARM-PCR, produced the libraries for TCR beta. With TRBV1-TRBV30 forward primers and a C-beta reverse primer, the first two PCR rounds were run for roughly 9 cycles each. TCRdb re-derived calls from the multiplex PCR reads in MiXCR, one entry per CDR3 protein. The table lists tens of thousands of distinct CDR3 sequences, about three quarters of them singletons, with 25% to 35% in the top ten. Sequencing was performed on liver tumor tissue from sampling region 5. As to subset: tumor region T5, tumor centre. This receptor was identified in a middle-aged man with primary liver carcinoma and hepatitis B virus infection. J is TRBJ2-1 and V is TRBV29-1; no clear D gene. The CDR3 loop is CSVDQESNEQIF. The CDR3 bases are TGCAGCGTTGATCAGGAATCCAATGAGCAGATTTTC.